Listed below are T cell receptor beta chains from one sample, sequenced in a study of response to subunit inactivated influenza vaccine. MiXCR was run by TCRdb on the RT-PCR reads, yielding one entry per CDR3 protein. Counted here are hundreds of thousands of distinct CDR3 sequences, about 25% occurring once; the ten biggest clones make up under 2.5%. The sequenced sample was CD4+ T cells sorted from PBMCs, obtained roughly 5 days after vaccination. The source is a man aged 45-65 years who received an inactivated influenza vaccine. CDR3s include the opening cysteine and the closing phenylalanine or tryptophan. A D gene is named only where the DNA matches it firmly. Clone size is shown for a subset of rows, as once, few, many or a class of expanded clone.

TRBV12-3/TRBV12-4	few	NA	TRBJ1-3	CASSYGVGNTIYF	TGTGCCAGCAGTTATGGGGTTGGAAACACCATATATTTT
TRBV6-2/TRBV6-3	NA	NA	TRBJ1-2	CASSWGHGYTF	TGTGCCAGCAGTTGGGGGCATGGCTACACCTTC
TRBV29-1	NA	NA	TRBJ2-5	CSVVGGAFQETQYF	TGCAGCGTTGTCGGCGGGGCCTTTCAAGAGACCCAGTACTTC
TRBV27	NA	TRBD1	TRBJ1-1	CASRFTGVNTEAFF	TGTGCCAGCCGGTTCACAGGGGTGAACACTGAAGCTTTCTTT
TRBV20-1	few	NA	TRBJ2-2	CSARDRARGVELFF	TGCAGTGCTAGAGATAGGGCACGGGGTGTGGAGCTGTTTTTT
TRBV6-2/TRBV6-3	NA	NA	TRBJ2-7	CASRHWDGSYEQYF	TGTGCCAGCAGACATTGGGACGGATCCTACGAGCAGTACTTC
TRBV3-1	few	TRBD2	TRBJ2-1	CASSQTSGSSNEQFF	TGTGCCAGCAGTCAGACTAGCGGGAGCTCAAATGAGCAGTTCTTC
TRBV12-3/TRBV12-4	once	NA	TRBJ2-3	CASSPGTPFRTDTQYF	TGTGCCAGCAGCCCGGGGACACCGTTCCGCACAGATACGCAGTATTTT
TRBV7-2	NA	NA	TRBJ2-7	CASSLGEFGPYEQYF	TGTGCCAGCAGCTTAGGTGAATTCGGCCCCTACGAGCAGTACTTC
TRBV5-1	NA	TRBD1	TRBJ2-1	CASSLGFDREWRNEQFF	TGCGCCAGCAGCTTGGGCTTTGACAGGGAATGGAGAAATGAGCAGTTCTTC
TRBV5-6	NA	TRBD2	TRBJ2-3	CASSQTGGSTDTQYF	TGTGCCAGCAGCCAAACGGGGGGTAGCACAGATACGCAGTATTTT
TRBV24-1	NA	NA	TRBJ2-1	CATSSEYYYGYEQFF	TGTGCCACCAGTTCCGAGTATTATTATGGGTATGAGCAGTTCTTC
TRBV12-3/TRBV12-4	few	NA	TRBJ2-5	CASSTPASAETQYF	TGTGCCAGCAGTACCCCGGCCAGCGCGGAGACCCAGTACTTC
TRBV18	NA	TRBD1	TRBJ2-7	CASSKGQGLGEQYF	TGTGCCAGCTCCAAGGGACAGGGTTTAGGCGAGCAGTACTTC